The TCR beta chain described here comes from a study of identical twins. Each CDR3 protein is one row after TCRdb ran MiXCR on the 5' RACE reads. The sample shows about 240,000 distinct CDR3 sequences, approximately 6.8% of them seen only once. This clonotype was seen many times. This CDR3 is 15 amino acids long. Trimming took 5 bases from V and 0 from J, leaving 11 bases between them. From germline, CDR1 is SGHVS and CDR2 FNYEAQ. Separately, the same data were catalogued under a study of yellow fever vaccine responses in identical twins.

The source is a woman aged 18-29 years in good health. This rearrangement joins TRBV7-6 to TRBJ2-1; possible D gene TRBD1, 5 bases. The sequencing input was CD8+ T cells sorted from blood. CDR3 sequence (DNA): TGTGCCAGCAGCCCGGACATGAGCTCCTACAATGAGCAGTTCTTC. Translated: CASSPDMSSYNEQFF.